The entry below gives a single TCR beta chain sequence along with its context. The clone's antigen remains unknown. Per-base qualities were not stored, and no clone one base away is much larger. Libraries were made using PCR. Sequencing was performed on an Illumina HiSeq 2500. To reduce PCR and sequencing biases, unique molecular identifiers were incorporated into the TCR beta cDNA libraries. Per 1 to 10 million input T cells, roughly 0.5 million cDNA molecules were obtained, such that each molecule approximated one T cell. The patient libraries were prepared and sequenced with the same protocol used for the earlier healthy control dataset. Samples belonging to the same batch were prepared together, multiplexed and sequenced on a shared HiSeq lane. On the authors' methods: Raw barcoded reads were processed with MIGEC, discarding single-read molecular identifier groups before consensus assembly and CDR3 extraction. VDJtools was used for post-analysis of the clonotype tables, with diversity normalized by down-sampling every dataset to the smallest sample size. In repertoire overlap clustering, CDR3 amino acid sequences, but not nucleotide sequences, were matched to correct batch-related cross-sample contamination. The public reads were reprocessed in TCRdb via fastp at Q25 and MiXCR, keeping in-frame beta chains. Every CDR3 protein is listed once, alongside the most common genes and DNA of its rows. The V and J calls come from TCRdb's annotation, not from the publication. This sample has about 770,000 distinct CDR3 sequences in its table, and about 45% of those were observed once. Just under 5% of the sample lies in the top ten.

The data belong to a study of post-analysis software for immune sequencing data (dated by TCRdb to the mid-2010s). For the wider study: Disease courses on record covered relapsing-remitting, secondary progressive and progressive-relapsing multiple sclerosis, though some patients had no subtype annotation. The patient repertoires were set against under 13 previously published healthy control repertoires from donors whose ages ranged from roughly 6 to 25 years. A subset of samples was prepared in parallel using single-end sample barcoding, then pooled and co-amplified after Illumina adapter ligation. Results the study describes overall, beyond this receptor: Significantly higher frequencies in patients than in controls were found for roughly five TRBV segments, including TRBV5-6, TRBV5-1 and TRBV20-1. Multiple sclerosis patients had significantly lower normalized Chao1 diversity than controls, a result that suggests substantial peripheral T-cell clonal expansion. When samples were clustered directly using the F measure, samples prepared in the same batch co-clustered strongly, which prompted a batch-effect correction. The multiple sclerosis patient group was slightly younger than the control group.

Via the germline V gene (reference sequence), CDR1 is GTSNPN and CDR2 SVGIG. The CDR3 spans 14 residues, from the cysteine through the phenylalanine. The CDR3 DNA has 42 bases and is translated from base 1. Clipping removes 3 bases from V and 4 bases from J, with 7 as the unmatched junction base count. To demonstrate the VDJtools post-analysis software, the study profiled TCR beta repertoires from the peripheral blood of 13 young patients with multiple sclerosis. The patients with multiple sclerosis were children and adolescents between about 6 and 17 years of age. The V and J segments used are TRBV30 and TRBJ1-1; the central 8 bases match TRBD1. The specimen sequenced was blood. The sequence came from a girl between 10 and 17 years old with multiple sclerosis. The CDR3 protein is CAWSPTGGITEAFF. The DNA sequence is TGTGCCTGGAGCCCCACAGGGGGGATCACTGAAGCTTTCTTT.